Sequencing of this TCR beta chain was carried out in a study of OX40 agonist ivuxolimab in advanced cancers. About the full investigation: Ivuxolimab was an agonistic, fully human IgG2 monoclonal antibody directed against OX40 (CD134), a costimulatory receptor. In the dose-escalation cohort, over 65% of patients were male, and the mean age was approximately 60 years, with a range of roughly 20 to 85. The paper describes the monotherapy dose-escalation part (N of about 50 patients) of the phase I trial of ivuxolimab. Patients were allowed to have had prior anti-PD-1, anti-PD-L1 or anti-CTLA-4 therapy, and approximately 43% of the dose-escalation patients had previously received checkpoint inhibitors. Partial responses were achieved by three dose-escalation patients, of whom one had hepatocellular carcinoma and two had cutaneous melanoma. Among the roughly 50 dose-escalation patients, 19 had hepatocellular carcinoma, some 15 melanoma, 9 renal cell carcinoma and 9 head and neck cancer. Intravenous ivuxolimab was administered to patients every 2 weeks at six dose levels: 0.01, 0.1, 0.3, 1.5, 3 and 10 mg/kg. The point of sequencing TCRbeta in the periphery was to test whether ivuxolimab changed TCR sequence diversity and drove clonal T-cell expansion. Study-wide findings and limitations: On average, CD8+ T cells showed more expanded clones than CD4+ T cells after ivuxolimab. The antigen specificity of the peripheral T cells that underwent clonal expansion was not determined. Low levels of normalized T-cell clonal expansion were also seen in some patients who did not respond. At doses of 0.1 to 3.0 mg/kg, clonal expansion of both CD4+ and CD8+ blood T cells was observed from baseline to week 6. Partial responders in the 0.1-3.0 mg/kg groups had among the lowest normalized peripheral clonal expansion, especially among CD8+ T cells.

With respect to this clone: Its antigen specificity is not known. No much larger clone exists at a distance of one base, and base qualities are not known.

From its cysteine to its phenylalanine, the CDR3 spans 14 amino acids. Here the CDR3 DNA is all that survives: 42 bases in frame from base 1. CDR1 MDHEN and CDR2 SYDVKM were looked up in the germline V gene. Trimming removed 6 bases from V and 6 bases from J; the gene matches leave 5 bases unexplained. Genomic DNA was isolated from the sorted cells so that the TCRbeta CDR3 region could be sequenced. TCRbeta CDR3 regions were sequenced using the immunoSEQ Assay. Drawn from immuneACCESS, this table holds only the in-frame rearrangements with V and J called that TCRdb kept. Clones are partly lost; checked studies trace under half to an unresolved V gene and leave the rest unexplained. For this sample there are 60,000 to 100,000 clones; around 80% appear just once. The ten largest clones add up to around 0.5% of the sample. The trial excluded patients who had a history of autoimmune disease or were on systemic immunosuppression. Peripheral blood for TCR sequencing was collected from all dose cohorts at baseline, on cycle 4 day 1, and on cycle 7 day 1. The samples were drawn from a first-in-human, open-label, multicenter phase I dose-escalation trial of ivuxolimab. Adults with locally advanced or metastatic melanoma, renal cell, hepatocellular, or head and neck squamous cell carcinoma were enrolled in the trial. Before TCR sequencing, CD4+ T cells and CD8+ T cells were sorted from peripheral blood as separate populations.

The receptor comes from an adult with an advanced solid tumor such as melanoma, head and neck, liver or kidney cancer. The sample consisted of CD4+ or CD8+ T cells sorted from blood, taken in a trial of the OX40 agonist ivuxolimab. The sequence joins TRBV28 to TRBJ1-3; 10 nucleotides in the junction match TRBD1. The encoded CDR3 is CASRNDRGPNTIYF. The DNA reads TGTGCCAGCAGAAACGACAGGGGGCCAAACACCATATATTTT.